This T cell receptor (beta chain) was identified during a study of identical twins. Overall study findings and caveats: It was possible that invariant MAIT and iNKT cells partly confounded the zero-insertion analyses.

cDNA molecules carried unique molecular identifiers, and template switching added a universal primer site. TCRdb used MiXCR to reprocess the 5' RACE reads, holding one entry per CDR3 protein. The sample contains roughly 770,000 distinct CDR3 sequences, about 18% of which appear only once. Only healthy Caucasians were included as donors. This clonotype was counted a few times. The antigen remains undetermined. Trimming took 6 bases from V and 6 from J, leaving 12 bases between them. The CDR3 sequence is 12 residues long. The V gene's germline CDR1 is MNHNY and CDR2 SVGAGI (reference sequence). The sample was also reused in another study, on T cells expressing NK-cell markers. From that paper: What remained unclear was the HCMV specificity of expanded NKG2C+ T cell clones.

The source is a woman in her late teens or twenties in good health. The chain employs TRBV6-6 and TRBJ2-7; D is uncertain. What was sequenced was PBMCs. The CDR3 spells CASSQGPSEQYF. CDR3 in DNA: TGTGCCAGCAGCCAAGGACCCTCCGAGCAGTACTTC.